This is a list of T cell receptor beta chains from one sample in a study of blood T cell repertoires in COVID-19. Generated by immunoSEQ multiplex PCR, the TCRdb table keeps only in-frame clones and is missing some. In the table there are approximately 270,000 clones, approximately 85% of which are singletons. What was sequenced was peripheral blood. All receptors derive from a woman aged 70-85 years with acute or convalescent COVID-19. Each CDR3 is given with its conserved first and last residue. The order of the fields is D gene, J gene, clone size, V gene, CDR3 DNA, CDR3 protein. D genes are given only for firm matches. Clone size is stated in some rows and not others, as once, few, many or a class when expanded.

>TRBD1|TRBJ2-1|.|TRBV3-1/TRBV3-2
TGTGCCAGCAGCCAGAGACAGGGAACCTACAATGAGCAGTTCTTC
CASSQRQGTYNEQFF
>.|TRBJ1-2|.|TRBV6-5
TGTGCCAGCAGACCCCGGGGAAGGGACTATGGCTACACCTTC
CASRPRGRDYGYTF
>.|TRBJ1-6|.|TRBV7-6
TGTGCCAGCAGCTTAGCGTCGGGGGACTTAGGATCACCCCTCCACTTT
CASSLASGDLGSPLHF
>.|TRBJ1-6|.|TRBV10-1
TGCGCCAGCAGTGTCCTCCGCTCGGGTTCACCCCTCCACTTT
CASSVLRSGSPLHF
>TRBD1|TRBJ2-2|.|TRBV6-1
TGTGCCAGCAGTGCCCCGGGACAGGGGGAGCTTACCGGGGAGCTGTTTTTT
CASSAPGQGELTGELFF
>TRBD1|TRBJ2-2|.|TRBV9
TGTGCCAGCAGCGCCCGGGACAGGGCTACCGGGGAGCTGTTTTTT
CASSARDRATGELFF
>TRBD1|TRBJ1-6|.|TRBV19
TGTGCCAGTAGTGCGGACAGGGAGGTAGCGTTTTCACCCCTCCACTTT
CASSADREVAFSPLHF
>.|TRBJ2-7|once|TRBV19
TGTGCCAGTAGTATCAATCACCAGGTGTACTACGAGCAGTACTTC
CASSINHQVYYEQYF
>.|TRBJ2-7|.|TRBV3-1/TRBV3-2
TGTGCCAGCAGCCACGGGACTTACTACGAGCAGTACTTC
CASSHGTYYEQYF
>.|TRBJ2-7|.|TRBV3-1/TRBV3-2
TGTGCCAGCAGCGCCGTGGGGGGACTCGAGCAGTACTTC
CASSAVGGLEQYF
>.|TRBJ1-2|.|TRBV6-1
TGTGCCAGCAGTTCAGAGGGAGGTGGCTACACCTTC
CASSSEGGGYTF
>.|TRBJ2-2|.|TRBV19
TGTGCCAGTAGTGGGGGCAGGGCTCGAACCGGGGAGCTGTTTTTT
CASSGGRARTGELFF
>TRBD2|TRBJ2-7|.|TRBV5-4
TGTGCCAGCACCTCTAGCGGGGGGGCCTCATCCTACGAGCAGTACTTC
CASTSSGGASSYEQYF
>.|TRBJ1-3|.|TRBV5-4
TGTGCCAGCAGCCCCGACAGGAGCTCTGGAAACACCATATATTTT
CASSPDRSSGNTIYF
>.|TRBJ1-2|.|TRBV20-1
TGCAGTGCTAGTGGGCAGGTAACGGGCTACACCTTC
CSASGQVTGYTF
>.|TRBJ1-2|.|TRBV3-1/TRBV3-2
TGTGCCAGCAGCCGACTCCGGGGGGAATATGGCTACACCTTC
CASSRLRGEYGYTF
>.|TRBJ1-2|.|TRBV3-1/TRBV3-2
TGTGCCAGCAGCCAAGAAGGGGCCAGGCAAGACGGCTACACCTTC
CASSQEGARQDGYTF
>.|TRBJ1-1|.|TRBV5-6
TGTGCCAGCAGCCCTCCGGACAGTCTTGGGAGCAGAAAAGGGGCTTTCTTT
CASSPPDSLGSRKGAFF
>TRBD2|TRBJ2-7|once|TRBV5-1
TGCGCCAGCAGCTTGGAGACTAGCGGGGGCCTGAGGAGCTCCTACGAGCAGTACTTC
CASSLETSGGLRSSYEQYF
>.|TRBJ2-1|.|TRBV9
TGTGCCAGCAGCGTAGCTAGCCACCCAAGTGAGCAGTTCTTC
CASSVASHPSEQFF
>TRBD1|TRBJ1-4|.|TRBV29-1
TGCAGCGTTGGATCTAGACAGGGAGATGAAAAACTGTTTTTT
CSVGSRQGDEKLFF
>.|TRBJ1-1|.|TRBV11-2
TGTGCCAGCAGCTTAGTAGCCCAGGGGAACACTGAAGCTTTCTTT
CASSLVAQGNTEAFF
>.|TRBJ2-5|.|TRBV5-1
TGCGCCAGCAGCCCTCCCAGGGGCCATCAAGAGACCCAGTACTTC
CASSPPRGHQETQYF
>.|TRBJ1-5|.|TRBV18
TGTGCCAGCTCACCAAGGGACACCCTGGGGCCCCAGCATTTT
CASSPRDTLGPQHF
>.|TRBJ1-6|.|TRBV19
TGTGCCAGTAGTATAGCAGGCCGGGGAAATTCACCCCTCCACTTT
CASSIAGRGNSPLHF
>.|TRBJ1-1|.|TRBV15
TGTGCCACCAGCCAAGACATGAACACTGAAGCTTTCTTT
CATSQDMNTEAFF